The 24 T cell receptor beta chains below all came from one sample that was sequenced in a study of early T cells in non-severe SARS-CoV-2 infection. TCRdb re-derived calls from the 5' RACE reads in MiXCR, one entry per CDR3 protein. The table has roughly 27,000 distinct CDR3 sequences, about 4.8% seen once. The material sequenced was whole blood. These receptors originate from an adult who was a healthcare worker with PCR-confirmed SARS-CoV-2 infection or an uninfected control (not recorded which).

At least ten counts were recorded for this clonotype. The chain couples TRBV7-2 to TRBJ2-2; 10 nucleotides match TRBD2. CDR1 SGHTA and CDR2 FQGNSA come from the germline V gene. This CDR3 contains 18 residues. Trimming took 2 bases from V and 0 from J; bases not matched to a gene: 6. In DNA, the CDR3 is TGTGCCAGCAGCTTATCTAGGCTAGCGGGAGCGAACACCGGGGAGCTGTTTTTT. This gives the protein CASSLSRLAGANTGELFF.

In this sample, this clonotype turned up many times. V usage is TRBV29-1 and J usage is TRBJ2-5, with D perhaps TRBD1 (5 bases). The CDR3 runs 13 residues. The V gene's germline CDR1 is SQVTM and CDR2 ANQGSEA. The germline V and J ends were trimmed by 4 bases and 2 bases, with 11 bases remaining between them. The chain's CDR3 is CSVGTPQQETQYF. DNA of the CDR3: TGCAGCGTTGGGACACCTCAACAAGAGACCCAGTACTTC.

Ten or more counts support this clonotype. The V gene is TRBV29-1, the J gene TRBJ2-3; 8 bases align to TRBD1. V was clipped by 7 bases and J by 6 bases; unmatched bases: 9. The CDR3 has 13 amino acids. Per germline, CDR1 SQVTM and CDR2 ANQGSEA. CDR3: CSAATGVFDTQYF. Here the CDR3 DNA reads TGCAGCGCCGCGACAGGGGTTTTTGATACGCAGTATTTT.

In this sample, this clonotype turned up many times. CDR3 bases: TGCAGTGCTAGAGGGGCAGGAGATTCACCCCTCCACTTT. This sequence encodes CSARGAGDSPLHF. The chain joins TRBV20-1 to TRBJ1-6; D remains ambiguous. V lost 1 base and J 8 bases, leaving 9 bases between the germline ends. The CDR3 loop spans 13 amino acids. CDR1 is DFQATT, CDR2 SNEGSKA, per germline (reference sequence).

This clonotype was counted a few times. This sequence joins TRBV13 and TRBJ2-4; tentatively, D is TRBD1 (5 bases). The germline V gene has CDR1 PRHDT and CDR2 FYEKMQ (reference sequence). The CDR3 spans 13 residues. Trimming cost V 3 bases and J 4 bases, with 7 bases left between them. The CDR3 region is CASSFDRKNIQYF. CDR3 DNA: TGTGCCAGCAGCTTTGACAGAAAAAACATTCAGTACTTC.

This clonotype came up many times. An end of the junction does not agree with germline; a read error may underlie this. The rearrangement links TRBV7-9 to TRBJ2-1; TRBD1 aligns across 8 bases. The CDR3 runs to 15 residues. Germline-derived CDR1 and CDR2 are SEHNR and FQNEAQ (reference sequence). DNA of the CDR3: TGTGCCAGCAGCTATGGACAGGGTTTCTACGATGAGCAGTTCTTC. Protein sequence: CASSYGQGFYDEQFF.

This clonotype occurred many times. The genes are TRBV20-1 and TRBJ2-3; 12 nucleotides match TRBD1. CDR3 length: 17 residues. Trimming at V came to 0 bases and at J to 3 bases, leaving 7 bases not matched to a gene. In germline, CDR1 is DFQATT, CDR2 SNEGSKA (reference sequence). This CDR3 reads CSAREERDRGRTDTQYF. CDR3 DNA: TGCAGTGCTAGAGAAGAGAGGGACAGGGGGCGAACAGATACGCAGTATTTT.

This clonotype was seen repeatedly, ten times or more. The chain carries TRBV7-9 and TRBJ2-7; a weak D match, TRBD2 (5 bases). The CDR3 has 11 residues. V was clipped by 11 bases and J by 0 bases, with 8 bases between them. CDR1 and CDR2 (germline): SEHNR, FQNEAQ (reference sequence). The CDR3 DNA is TGTGCCTATGGGAGCTCCTACGAGCAGTACTTC. Its translation: CAYGSSYEQYF. Variable domain in full (rest from reference TRBV7-9 and TRBJ2-7): DTGVSQNPRHKITKRGQNVTFRCDPISEHNRLYWYRQTLGQGPEFLTYFQNEAQLEKSRLLSDRFSAERPKGSFSTLEIQRTEQGDSAMYLCAYGSSYEQYFGPGTRLTVT.

Ten or more counts support this clonotype. V and J are TRBV24-1 and TRBJ1-5; the D is unclear. The CDR3 loop spans 14 amino acids. CDR1 is KGHDR and CDR2 is SFDVKD in the germline V gene. Trimming removed 6 bases at V and 0 bases at J, with 8 bases between. The CDR3 DNA sequence: TGTGCCACCAGTCAGCAGACTAGCAATCAGCCCCAGCATTTT. Translating gives CATSQQTSNQPQHF.

Many counts were recorded for this clonotype. This chain links TRBV25-1 with TRBJ2-6, with 7 positions matching TRBD2. The CDR3 is 17 amino acids. V lost 5 bases and J lost 1; bases outside the gene matches: 8. CDR1 is MGHDK, CDR2 SYGVNS, per germline. CDR3 residues: CASSPTGGRSGANVLTF. The CDR3, as DNA: TGTGCCAGCAGTCCGACGGGGGGAAGGTCTGGGGCCAACGTCCTGACTTTC.

In its sample, this clonotype was seen a few times. This rearrangement joins TRBV4-1 to TRBJ2-2, with unresolved D. The CDR3 contains 17 residues. The V and J ends lost 3 bases and 0 bases respectively, with 14 bases between them. CDR1 is MGHRA, CDR2 YSYEKL, per germline. In DNA form, the CDR3 reads TGCGCCAGCAGCCATCCATTCTCAAACGCGAACACCGGGGAGCTGTTTTTT. Encoded protein: CASSHPFSNANTGELFF.

There are many counts of this clonotype. This chain connects TRBV30 to TRBJ1-3; D ambiguous. The length of the CDR3 is 16 residues. V was clipped by 0 bases and J by 0 bases, with 12 bases between them. CDR1 GTSNPN and CDR2 SVGIG come from the germline V gene (reference sequence). The CDR3: CAWSVGRTDSGNTIYF. The CDR3 nucleotides read TGTGCCTGGAGTGTAGGCAGGACGGACTCTGGAAACACCATATATTTT.

This clonotype occurred once. The chain joins TRBV6-6 to TRBJ1-5, with a tentative D call TRBD1 (6 bases). V lost 7 bases and J lost 5, with 9 bases in between. CDR3 length equals 12 residues. CDR1 is MNHNY and CDR2 is SVGAGI in the germline V gene (reference sequence). The CDR3 here is CASNSGDQPQHF. CDR3 nucleotide sequence: TGTGCCAGCAACTCAGGGGATCAGCCCCAGCATTTT.

This clonotype was counted only a few times. This chain joins TRBV7-9 and TRBJ2-3; D is perhaps TRBD2 (6 bases). CDR1 SEHNR and CDR2 FQNEAQ come from the germline V gene (reference sequence). The CDR3 covers 15 residues. The V end lost 5 bases, the J end lost 4 bases, and 16 bases lay between the germline ends. The CDR3 sequence: CASSRGTVGSDTQYF. CDR3 nucleotide sequence: TGTGCCAGCAGCCGCGGGACTGTCGGATCAGATACGCAGTATTTT.

This clonotype was picked up many times. J is TRBJ1-1 and V is TRBV6-1; unclear D gene. From germline, CDR1 is MNHNS and CDR2 SASEGT. The CDR3 length is 14 residues. Trimming removed 7 bases at V and 0 bases at J, with 12 bases between. This chain's CDR3 is CASTRSQMNTEAFF. The CDR3 DNA reads TGTGCCAGCACCAGAAGCCAAATGAACACTGAAGCTTTCTTT.

This clonotype was seen at least ten times. This rearrangement joins TRBV5-6 to TRBJ1-1, with D tentatively TRBD1 (5 bases). Germline V lookup: CDR1 SGHDT, CDR2 YYEEEE. Trimming left V 4 bases short and J 4 bases short, with 17 bases between. The CDR3 contains 15 residues. The CDR3 region has the DNA TGTGCCAGCAGCCCCAGGACCACGGGGGGCACTGAAGCTTTCTTT. This sequence encodes CASSPRTTGGTEAFF.

At least ten counts were recorded for this clonotype. The gene calls are TRBV20-1 and TRBJ1-4, with D uncertain. Germline CDR1 is DFQATT and CDR2 is SNEGSKA (reference sequence). V lost 4 bases to trimming and J lost 4 bases, with 10 bases between them. The CDR3 has 13 residues. CDR3 sequence reads: CSATTGVNEKLFF. DNA of the CDR3: TGCAGTGCTACCACTGGAGTTAATGAAAAACTGTTTTTT.

This clonotype was counted ten times or more. This sequence joins TRBV6-5 and TRBJ1-6; TRBD1 aligns across 8 bases. The CDR3 is 18 residues long. In germline, CDR1 is MNHEY, CDR2 SVGAGI. The V and J ends lost 0 bases and 6 bases, in that order; junction bases with no gene match: 10. The CDR3 is CASSYSWPGGASNSPLHF. In nucleotides, the CDR3 is TGTGCCAGCAGTTACTCGTGGCCAGGGGGCGCGAGTAATTCACCCCTCCACTTT.

This clonotype was picked up a small number of times. The V and J genes are TRBV5-1 and TRBJ1-4; no reliable D call. CDR3 length equals 14 residues. CDR1 and CDR2 (germline): SGHRS, YFSETQ. Trimming took off 0 bases at V and 6 bases at J, with 9 bases between the two ends. The CDR3 nucleotides are TGCGCCAGCAGCTTGGACAAACCGGATGAAAAACTGTTTTTT. Translating it yields CASSLDKPDEKLFF.

The CDR3 sequence: CSVRLRETQYF. CDR3 in DNA: TGCAGCGTCCGATTGAGGGAGACCCAGTACTTC. V is TRBV29-1 and J is TRBJ2-5; D not certain. The V end lost 6 bases, the J end lost 5 bases, and 10 bases lay between the germline ends. Germline CDR1 reads SQVTM; CDR2 reads ANQGSEA. The CDR3 loop spans 11 amino acids.

A few counts support this clonotype. The chain links TRBV15 to TRBJ2-1; 11 nucleotides match TRBD1. Germline V CDR1 and CDR2: LNHNV, YYDKDF (reference sequence). This CDR3 contains 14 residues. V shed 4 bases, J shed 10 bases, and the junction held 6 bases outside the gene matches. CDR3 DNA sequence: TGTGCCACCAGCAAGGGACAGGGGGTAAGGGAGCAGTTCTTC. Translation: CATSKGQGVREQFF.

This clonotype was counted at least ten times. This CDR3 reads CSAGTFPGWGTEAFF. The CDR3 bases are TGCAGTGCTGGCACCTTTCCGGGATGGGGCACTGAAGCTTTCTTT. The chain combines TRBV20-1 with TRBJ1-1; D remains ambiguous. V lost 5 bases to trimming and J lost 4 bases, with 20 bases between them. The CDR3 sequence is 15 residues long. CDR1 DFQATT and CDR2 SNEGSKA come from the germline V gene (reference sequence).

This clonotype came up many times. The gene calls are TRBV14 and TRBJ2-1; D may be TRBD1 or TRBD2 (5 bases each). The V end was cut by 1 base, the J end by 10 bases, with 17 bases between. The CDR3 consists of 15 residues. Germline V CDR1 and CDR2: SGHDN, FVKESK. CDR3 residues: CASSQAKGTIPEQFF. The CDR3 DNA is TGTGCCAGCAGCCAAGCCAAAGGGACGATCCCCGAGCAGTTCTTC.

A few counts support this clonotype. The gene calls are TRBV3-1 and TRBJ1-5; D unresolved. CDR1 is LGHDT, CDR2 YNNKEL, per germline (reference sequence). CDR3 length: 15 amino acids. The V end was cut by 1 base, the J end by 0 bases, with 7 bases between. The CDR3 DNA follows: TGTGCCAGCAGCCAAGGGGTAATTAGCAATCAGCCCCAGCATTTT. Residues: CASSQGVISNQPQHF.